The T cell receptor (beta chain) described here comes from a study of OX40 agonist ivuxolimab in advanced cancers. Clones were read by immunoSEQ multiplex PCR, and TCRdb kept only the in-frame ones, dropping some. The sample consists of roughly 66,000 clones, 82% of them appearing once. The cohort excluded patients with autoimmune disease history or systemic immunosuppression. With baseline, cycle 4 day 1, and cycle 7 day 1 as timepoints, blood was sampled. Concerning this clone: Its antigen is not known.

Trimming took off 6 bases at V and 3 bases at J, with 8 bases between the two ends. Germline-derived CDR1 and CDR2 are MDHEN and SYDVKM. The CDR3 covers 13 residues. Study-wide results and limits: Low normalized T-cell clonal expansion was additionally recorded for some nonresponders. Circulating CD4+ and CD8+ T cells showed clonal expansion by week 6 at 0.1 to 3.0 mg/kg.

This specimen was CD4+ or CD8+ T cells sorted from blood, taken in a trial of the OX40 agonist ivuxolimab. This rearrangement joins TRBV28 to TRBJ2-2; no clear D gene. This receptor was taken from an adult with an advanced solid tumor such as melanoma, head and neck, liver or kidney cancer. CDR3 bases: TGTGCCAGCAGAGCCGTCGACACCGGGGAGCTGTTTTTT. Protein sequence: CASRAVDTGELFF.